This TCR beta chain was sequenced during a study of metastatic and nonmetastatic thyroid tumors. Study-wide background: Across peripheral blood and tumor or nodule tissue samples taken from malignant and benign thyroid patients, the repertoires were compared with one another. Whole-study findings and limits: Significantly greater TCR beta diversity was reportedly found in malignant thyroid tumors than in benign nodules (in blood and tumor).

Thyroid surgery was preceded by no treatment in any patient. CDR1 and CDR2 from the germline V gene are LNHDA and SQIVND (reference sequence). This CDR3 is built from 14 residues. Trimming stripped 3 bases from V and 7 bases from J, with 15 bases between. In the authors' methods: CDR3 was compared across clinicopathological groups, and the resulting differences were used to build a distant-metastasis classifier for papillary thyroid cancer. MiXCR was used by TCRdb to re-call the PCR reads. These V and J calls originate from TCRdb's pipeline instead of the authors' own analysis. The table has some 93,000 clones, approximately 12% seen once. With regard to this clone: Its cognate antigen is unknown.

The sequenced material came from blood. The sequence came from a female donor with papillary thyroid cancer or a benign thyroid nodule (not recorded which). Some clones in this sample may be carry-over from other donors' samples. The chain has TRBV19 and TRBJ1-2; no definite D call. For the CDR3, the DNA is TGTGCCAGTAGTATCGGAGAAGTCTTGGTTGGCTACACCTTC. Amino acids: CASSIGEVLVGYTF.